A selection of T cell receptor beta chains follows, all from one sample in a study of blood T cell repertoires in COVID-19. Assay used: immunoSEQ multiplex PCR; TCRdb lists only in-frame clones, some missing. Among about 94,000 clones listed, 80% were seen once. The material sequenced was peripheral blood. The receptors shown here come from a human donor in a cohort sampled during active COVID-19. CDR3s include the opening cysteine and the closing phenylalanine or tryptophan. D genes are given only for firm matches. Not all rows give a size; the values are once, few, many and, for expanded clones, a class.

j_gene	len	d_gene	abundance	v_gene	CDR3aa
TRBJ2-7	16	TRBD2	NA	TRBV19	CASSIDLLAGVGEQYF
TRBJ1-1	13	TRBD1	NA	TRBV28	CASSLIRGRRAFF
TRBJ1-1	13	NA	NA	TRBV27	CASRVGGGTEAFF
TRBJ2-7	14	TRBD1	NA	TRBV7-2	CASKETGPIYEQYF
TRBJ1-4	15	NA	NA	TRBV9	CASSVDGAPDEKLFF
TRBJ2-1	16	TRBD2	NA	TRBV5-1	CASNPTSGRLYNEQFF
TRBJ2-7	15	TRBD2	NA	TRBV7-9	CASSQGLAGGYEQYF
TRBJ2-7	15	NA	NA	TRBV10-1	CASIGEETGVSEQYF
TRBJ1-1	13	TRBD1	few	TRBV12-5	CASGLTGGTEAFF
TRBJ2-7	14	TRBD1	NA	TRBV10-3	CAISGTGTFYEQYF
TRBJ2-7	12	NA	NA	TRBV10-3	CAISVASYEQYF
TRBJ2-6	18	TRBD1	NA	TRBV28	CASSLWGQGASGANVLTF
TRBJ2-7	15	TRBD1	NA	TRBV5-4	CASSSLRTGFHQQYF
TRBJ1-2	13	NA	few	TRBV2	CASRQGEDYGYTF
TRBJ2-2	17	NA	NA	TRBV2	CASSNTRPHRGTGELFF
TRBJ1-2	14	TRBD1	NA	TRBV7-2	CASSAGTGLQGYTF
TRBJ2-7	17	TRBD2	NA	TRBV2	CAGAEELLAGGTYEQYF
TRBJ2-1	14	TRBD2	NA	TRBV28	CASSFSGGKNEQFF
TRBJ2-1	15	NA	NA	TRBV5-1	CASSSSGHGYNEQFF
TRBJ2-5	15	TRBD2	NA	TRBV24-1	CATSDSSGNQETQYF
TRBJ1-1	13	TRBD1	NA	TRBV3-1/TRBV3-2	CASSQGDRGLAFF
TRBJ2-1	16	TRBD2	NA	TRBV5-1	CASSLGGSGRPNEQFF
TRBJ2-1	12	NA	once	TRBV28	CATEPWSGEQFF
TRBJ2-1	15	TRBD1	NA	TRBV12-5	CASGLVPAGGNEQFF
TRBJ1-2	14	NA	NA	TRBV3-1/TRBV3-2	CASSRHLGGTGYTF
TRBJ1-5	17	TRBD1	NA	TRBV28	CASSASGGQGVGQPQHF
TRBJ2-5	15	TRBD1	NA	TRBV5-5	CASTVYMTGGETQYF
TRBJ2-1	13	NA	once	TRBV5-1	CARGDRDTDEQFF
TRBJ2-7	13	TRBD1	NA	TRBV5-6	CASSWGTVSEQYF
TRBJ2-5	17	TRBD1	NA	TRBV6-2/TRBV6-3	CASSAGTGGASQETQYF
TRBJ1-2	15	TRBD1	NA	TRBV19	CASNGDRGLSYGYTF
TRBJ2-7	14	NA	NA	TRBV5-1	CASSQAALSYEQYF
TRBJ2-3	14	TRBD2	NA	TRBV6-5	CASWTSGSTDTQYF
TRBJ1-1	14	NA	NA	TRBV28	CASSYNGAYAEAFF
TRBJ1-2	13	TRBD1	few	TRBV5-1	CASGKDRAYGYTF
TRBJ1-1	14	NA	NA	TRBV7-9	CASSLIRGNTEAFF
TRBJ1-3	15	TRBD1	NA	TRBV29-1	CSVQQGTGLGNTIYF
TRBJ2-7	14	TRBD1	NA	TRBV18	CASSSGTGSYEQYF
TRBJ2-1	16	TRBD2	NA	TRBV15	CATSRARLAGGNEQFF
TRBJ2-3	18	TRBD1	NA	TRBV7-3	CASSFLPRQGRGTDTQYF
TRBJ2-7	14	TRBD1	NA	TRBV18	CASSPSTGDHEQYF
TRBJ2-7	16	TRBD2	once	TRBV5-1	CASSSSSGRRRNEQYF
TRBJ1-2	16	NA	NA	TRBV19	CASSMAPGLHNYGYTF
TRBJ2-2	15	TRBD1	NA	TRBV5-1	CASSLEGQGTGELFF
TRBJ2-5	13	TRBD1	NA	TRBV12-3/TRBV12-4	CASSPGQGETQYF
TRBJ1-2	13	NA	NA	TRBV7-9	CASNRWQDYGYTF
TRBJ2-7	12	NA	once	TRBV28	CASSFLRYEQYF
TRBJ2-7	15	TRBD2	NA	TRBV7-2	CASSIGGGGSYEQYF
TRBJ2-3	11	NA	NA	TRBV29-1	CSDLPGDTQYF
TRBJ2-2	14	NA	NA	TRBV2	CASRRAANTGELFF
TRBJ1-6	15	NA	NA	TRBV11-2	CASSPHQGLNSPLHF
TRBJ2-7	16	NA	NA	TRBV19	CASSIVPATGTYEQYF